This T cell receptor beta chain came from a study of cytomegalovirus exposure and HLA in healthy donors. Study-wide points: A few chains tied to CMV proved CMV antigen-specific in vitro.

This clone was seen a few times. The target antigen is unknown. Trimming took 0 bases from V and 7 from J; bases not matched to a gene: 6. This CDR3 comprises 17 residues. Germline CDR1 and CDR2: SGHVS and FQNEAQ. The PCR ran on 60 Vbeta and 13 Jbeta primers. Here immunoSEQ multiplex PCR was the method, and the copy in TCRdb shows in-frame clones only, minus some. The sample holds some 160,000 clones, around three quarters seen once. The clonotype comes from a man aged 35-49 years in good health and CMV-seronegative. The sequenced material came from PBMCs. The rearrangement joins TRBV7-8 to TRBJ2-2; 12 bases align to TRBD1. CDR3 in amino acids: CASSLAPGQGASGELFF. The CDR3 DNA reads as TGTGCCAGCAGCTTAGCCCCGGGACAGGGGGCGAGCGGGGAGCTGTTTTTT.